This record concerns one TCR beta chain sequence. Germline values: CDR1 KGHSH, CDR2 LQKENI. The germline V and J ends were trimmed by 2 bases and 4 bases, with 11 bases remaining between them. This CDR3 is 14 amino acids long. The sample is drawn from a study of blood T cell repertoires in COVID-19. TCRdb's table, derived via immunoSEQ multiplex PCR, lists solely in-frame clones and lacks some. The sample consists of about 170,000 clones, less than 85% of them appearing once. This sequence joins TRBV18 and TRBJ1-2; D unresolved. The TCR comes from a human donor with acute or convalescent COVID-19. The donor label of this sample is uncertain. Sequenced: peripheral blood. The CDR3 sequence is CASSPVVELYGYTF. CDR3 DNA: TGTGCCAGCTCACCAGTCGTGGAGCTCTATGGCTACACCTTC.